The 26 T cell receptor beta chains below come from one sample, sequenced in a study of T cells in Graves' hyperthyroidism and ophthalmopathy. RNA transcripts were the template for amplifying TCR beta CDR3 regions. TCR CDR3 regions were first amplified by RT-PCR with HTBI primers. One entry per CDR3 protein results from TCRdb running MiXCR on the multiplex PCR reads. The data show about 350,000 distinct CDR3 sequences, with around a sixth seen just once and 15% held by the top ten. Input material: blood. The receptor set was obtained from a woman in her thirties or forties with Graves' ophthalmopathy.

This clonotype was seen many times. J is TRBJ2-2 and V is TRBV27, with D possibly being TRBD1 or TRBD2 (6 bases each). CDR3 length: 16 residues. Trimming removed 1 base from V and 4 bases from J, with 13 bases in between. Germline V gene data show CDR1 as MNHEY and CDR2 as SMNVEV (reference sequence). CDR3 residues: CASSLLGGRTTGELFF. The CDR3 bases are TGTGCCAGCAGTTTATTGGGGGGCAGAACCACCGGGGAGCTGTTTTTT.

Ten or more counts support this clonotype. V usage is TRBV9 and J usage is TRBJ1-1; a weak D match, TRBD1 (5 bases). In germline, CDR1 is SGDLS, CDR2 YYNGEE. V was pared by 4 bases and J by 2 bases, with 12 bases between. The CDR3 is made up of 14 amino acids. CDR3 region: CASSRGVGNTEAFF. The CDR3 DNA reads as TGTGCCAGCAGCAGAGGGGTAGGAAACACTGAAGCTTTCTTT.

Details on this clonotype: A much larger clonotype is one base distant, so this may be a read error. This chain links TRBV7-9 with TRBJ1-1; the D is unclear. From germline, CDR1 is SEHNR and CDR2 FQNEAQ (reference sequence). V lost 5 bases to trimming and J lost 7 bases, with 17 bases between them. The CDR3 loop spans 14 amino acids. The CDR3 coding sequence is TGTGCCAGCAGCCCGGCGGTCAGGCTATTTGAAGCTTTCTTT. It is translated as CASSPAVRLFEAFF. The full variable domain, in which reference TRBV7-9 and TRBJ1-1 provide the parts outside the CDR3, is DTGVSQNPRHKITKRGQNVTFRCDPISEHNRLYWYRQTLGQGPEFLTYFQNEAQLEKSRLLSDRFSAERPKGSFSTLEIQRTEQGDSAMYLCASSPAVRLFEAFFGQGTRLTVV.

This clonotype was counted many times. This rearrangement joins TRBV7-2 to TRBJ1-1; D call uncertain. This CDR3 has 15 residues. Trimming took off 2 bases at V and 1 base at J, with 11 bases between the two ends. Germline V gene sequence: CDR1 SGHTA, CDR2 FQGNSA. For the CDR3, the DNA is TGTGCCAGCAGCTTAAGCCCCAGTACGAACACTGAAGCTTTCTTT. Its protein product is CASSLSPSTNTEAFF.

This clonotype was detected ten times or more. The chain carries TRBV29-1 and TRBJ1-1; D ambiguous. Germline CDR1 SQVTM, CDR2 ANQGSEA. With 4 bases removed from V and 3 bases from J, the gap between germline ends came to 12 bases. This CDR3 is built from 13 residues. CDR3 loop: CSVGTPEDTEAFF. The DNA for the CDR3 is TGCAGCGTTGGGACCCCCGAGGACACTGAAGCTTTCTTT.

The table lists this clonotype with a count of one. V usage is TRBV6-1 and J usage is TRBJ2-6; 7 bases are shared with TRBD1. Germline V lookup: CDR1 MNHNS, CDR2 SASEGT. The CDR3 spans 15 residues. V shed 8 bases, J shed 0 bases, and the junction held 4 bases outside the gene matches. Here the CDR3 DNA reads TGTGCCAGCGGACACAGGGGCTCTGGGGCCAACGTCCTGACTTTC. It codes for CASGHRGSGANVLTF.

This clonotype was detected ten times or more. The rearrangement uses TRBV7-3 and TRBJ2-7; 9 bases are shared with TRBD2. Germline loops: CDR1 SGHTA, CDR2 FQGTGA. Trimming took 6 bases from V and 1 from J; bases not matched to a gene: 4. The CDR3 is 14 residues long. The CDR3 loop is CASRPSGGSYEQYF. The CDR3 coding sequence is TGTGCCAGCAGGCCCAGCGGGGGGTCCTACGAGCAGTACTTC.

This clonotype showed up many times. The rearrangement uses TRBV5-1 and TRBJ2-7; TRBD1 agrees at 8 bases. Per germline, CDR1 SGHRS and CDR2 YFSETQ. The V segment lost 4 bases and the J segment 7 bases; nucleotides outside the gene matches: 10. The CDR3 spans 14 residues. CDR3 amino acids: CASSLRQGLGEQYF. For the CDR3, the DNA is TGCGCCAGCAGCCTACGACAGGGGTTGGGAGAGCAGTACTTC.

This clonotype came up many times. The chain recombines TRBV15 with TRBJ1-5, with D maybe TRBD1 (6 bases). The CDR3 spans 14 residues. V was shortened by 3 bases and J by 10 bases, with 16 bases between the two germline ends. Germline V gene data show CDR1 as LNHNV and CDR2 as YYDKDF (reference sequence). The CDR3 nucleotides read TGTGCCACCAGCAGGGCCTCCAGGGGTTTACCCCAGCATTTT. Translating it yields CATSRASRGLPQHF.

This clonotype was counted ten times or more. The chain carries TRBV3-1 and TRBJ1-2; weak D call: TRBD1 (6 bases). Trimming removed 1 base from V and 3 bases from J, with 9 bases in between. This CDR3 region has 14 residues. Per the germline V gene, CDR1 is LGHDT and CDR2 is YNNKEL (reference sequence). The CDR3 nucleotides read TGTGCCAGCAGCCAAGTCGGGGGGCACTATGGCTACACCTTC. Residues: CASSQVGGHYGYTF.

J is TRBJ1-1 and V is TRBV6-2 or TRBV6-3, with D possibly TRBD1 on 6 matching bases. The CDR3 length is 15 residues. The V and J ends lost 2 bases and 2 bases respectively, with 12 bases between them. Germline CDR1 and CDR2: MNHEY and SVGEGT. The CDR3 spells CASSYPSDRNTEAFF. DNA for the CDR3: TGTGCCAGCAGTTACCCTTCGGACAGAAACACTGAAGCTTTCTTT.

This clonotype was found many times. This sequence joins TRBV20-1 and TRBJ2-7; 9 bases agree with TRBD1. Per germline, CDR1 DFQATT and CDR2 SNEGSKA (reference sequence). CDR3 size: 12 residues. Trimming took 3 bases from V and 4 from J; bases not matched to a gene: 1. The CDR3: CSARGQGYEQYF. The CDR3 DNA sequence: TGCAGTGCTAGGGGACAGGGTTACGAGCAGTACTTC.

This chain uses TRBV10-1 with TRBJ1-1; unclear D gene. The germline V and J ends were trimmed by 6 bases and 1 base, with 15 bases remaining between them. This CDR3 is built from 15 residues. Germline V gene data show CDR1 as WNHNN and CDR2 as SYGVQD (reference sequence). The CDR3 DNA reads TGCGCCAGCAGCCCCGGTGGCCGATCGAACACTGAAGCTTTCTTT. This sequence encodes CASSPGGRSNTEAFF.

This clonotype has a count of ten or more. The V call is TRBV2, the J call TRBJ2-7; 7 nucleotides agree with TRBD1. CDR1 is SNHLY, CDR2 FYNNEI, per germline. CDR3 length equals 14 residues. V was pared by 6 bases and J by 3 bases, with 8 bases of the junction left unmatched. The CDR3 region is CASRGGLPRYEQYF. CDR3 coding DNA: TGTGCCAGCAGAGGGGGCCTGCCCCGCTACGAGCAGTACTTC.

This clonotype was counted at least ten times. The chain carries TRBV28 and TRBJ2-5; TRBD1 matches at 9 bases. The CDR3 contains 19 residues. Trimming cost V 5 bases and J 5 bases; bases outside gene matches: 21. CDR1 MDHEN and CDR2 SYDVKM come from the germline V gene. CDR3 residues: CASSPLIGGQGQGRETQYF. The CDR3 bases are TGTGCCAGCAGTCCATTAATAGGGGGACAGGGCCAAGGCAGGGAGACCCAGTACTTC. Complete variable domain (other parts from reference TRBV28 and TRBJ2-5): DVKVTQSSRYLVKRTGEKVFLECVQDMDHENMFWYRQDPGLGLRLIYFSYDVKMKEKGDIPEGYSVSREKKERFSLILESASTNQTSMYLCASSPLIGGQGQGRETQYFGPGTRLLVL.

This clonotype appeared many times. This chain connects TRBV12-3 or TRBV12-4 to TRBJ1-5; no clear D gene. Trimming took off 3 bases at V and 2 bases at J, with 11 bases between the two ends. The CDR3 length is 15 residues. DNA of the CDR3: TGTGCCAGCAGTTTTAGGAGGCAGGGCAATCAGCCCCAGCATTTT. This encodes CASSFRRQGNQPQHF.

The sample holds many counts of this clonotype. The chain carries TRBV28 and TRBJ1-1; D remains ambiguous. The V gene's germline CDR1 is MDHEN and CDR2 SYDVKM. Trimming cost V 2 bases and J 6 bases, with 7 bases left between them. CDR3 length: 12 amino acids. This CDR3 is CASSLDPAEAFF. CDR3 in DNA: TGTGCCAGCAGTTTAGATCCCGCTGAAGCTTTCTTT. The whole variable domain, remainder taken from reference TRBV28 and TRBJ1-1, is DVKVTQSSRYLVKRTGEKVFLECVQDMDHENMFWYRQDPGLGLRLIYFSYDVKMKEKGDIPEGYSVSREKKERFSLILESASTNQTSMYLCASSLDPAEAFFGQGTRLTVV.

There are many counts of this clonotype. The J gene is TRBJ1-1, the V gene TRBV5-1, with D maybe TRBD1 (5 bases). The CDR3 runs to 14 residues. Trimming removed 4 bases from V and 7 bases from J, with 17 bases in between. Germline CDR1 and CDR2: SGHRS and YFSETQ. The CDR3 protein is CASSAVWGVSEAFF. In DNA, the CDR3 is TGCGCCAGCAGCGCCGTCTGGGGGGTCAGTGAAGCTTTCTTT.

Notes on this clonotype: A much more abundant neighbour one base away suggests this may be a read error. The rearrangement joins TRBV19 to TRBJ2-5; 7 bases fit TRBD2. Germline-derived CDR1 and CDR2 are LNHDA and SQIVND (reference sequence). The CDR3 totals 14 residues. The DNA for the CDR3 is TGTGCCAGTAGTATGAGGGCGGGAGCCGAGACCCTGTACTTC. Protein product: CASSMRAGAETLYF.

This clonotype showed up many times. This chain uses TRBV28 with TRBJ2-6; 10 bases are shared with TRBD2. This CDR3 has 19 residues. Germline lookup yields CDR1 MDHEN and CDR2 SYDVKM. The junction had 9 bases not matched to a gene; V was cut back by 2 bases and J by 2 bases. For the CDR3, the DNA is TGTGCCAGCAGTTTAGAATGGCTAGCGGGAGATCCTGGGGCCAACGTCCTGACTTTC. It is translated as CASSLEWLAGDPGANVLTF.

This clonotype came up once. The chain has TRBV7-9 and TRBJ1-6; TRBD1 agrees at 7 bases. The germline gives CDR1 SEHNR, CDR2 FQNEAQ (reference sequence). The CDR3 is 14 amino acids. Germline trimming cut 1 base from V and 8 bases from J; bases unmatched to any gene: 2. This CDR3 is CASSLGGGDSPLHF. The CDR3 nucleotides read TGTGCCAGCAGCTTAGGAGGGGGCGATTCACCCCTCCACTTT. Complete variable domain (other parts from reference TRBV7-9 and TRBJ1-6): DTGVSQNPRHKITKRGQNVTFRCDPISEHNRLYWYRQTLGQGPEFLTYFQNEAQLEKSRLLSDRFSAERPKGSFSTLEIQRTEQGDSAMYLCASSLGGGDSPLHFGNGTRLTVT.

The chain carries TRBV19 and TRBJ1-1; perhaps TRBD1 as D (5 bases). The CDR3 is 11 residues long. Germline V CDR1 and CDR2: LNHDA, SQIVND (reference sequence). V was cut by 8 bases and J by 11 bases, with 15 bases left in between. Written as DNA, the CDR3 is TGTGCCAGTGAAACAGGCCCGGATGCTTTCTTT. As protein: CASETGPDAFF.

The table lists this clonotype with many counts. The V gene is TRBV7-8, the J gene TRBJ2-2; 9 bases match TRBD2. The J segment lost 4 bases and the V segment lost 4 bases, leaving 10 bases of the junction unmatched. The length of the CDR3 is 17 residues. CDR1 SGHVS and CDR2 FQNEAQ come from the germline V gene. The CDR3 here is CASSSPSGRGGTGELFF. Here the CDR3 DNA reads TGTGCCAGCAGCTCCCCTAGCGGGCGGGGGGGCACCGGGGAGCTGTTTTTT. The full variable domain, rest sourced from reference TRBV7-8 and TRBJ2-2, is GAGVSQSPRYKVAKRGQDVALRCDPISGHVSLFWYQQALGQGPEFLTYFQNEAQLDKSGLPSDRFFAERPEGSVSTLKIQRTQQEDSAVYLCASSSPSGRGGTGELFFGEGSRLTVL.

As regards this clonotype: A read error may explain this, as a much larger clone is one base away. The CDR3 is CSVGAREEQYF. The CDR3 nucleotides are TGCAGCGTTGGAGCGCGGGAGGAGCAGTACTTC. The chain joins TRBV29-1 to TRBJ2-7, with 7 nucleotides matching TRBD2. Germline assignment: CDR1 SQVTM and CDR2 ANQGSEA. The CDR3 is made up of 11 amino acids. V lost 4 bases, J lost 7 bases, and 4 bases stayed unmatched.

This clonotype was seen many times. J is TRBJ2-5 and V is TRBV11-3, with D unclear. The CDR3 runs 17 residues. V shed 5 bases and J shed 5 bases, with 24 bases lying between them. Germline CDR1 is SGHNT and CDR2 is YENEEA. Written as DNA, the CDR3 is TGTGCCAGCAGCCACACAACCGGCGCAGGACCCTCGGAGACCCAGTACTTC. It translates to CASSHTTGAGPSETQYF.

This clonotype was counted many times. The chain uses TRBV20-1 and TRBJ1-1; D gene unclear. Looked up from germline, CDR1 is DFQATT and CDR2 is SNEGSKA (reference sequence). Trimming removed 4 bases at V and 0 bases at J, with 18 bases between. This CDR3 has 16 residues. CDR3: CSAKSEFLFMNTEAFF. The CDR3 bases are TGCAGTGCTAAGTCGGAGTTTCTATTCATGAACACTGAAGCTTTCTTT.